Described below is a single T cell receptor beta chain sequence and its context. No antigen is known for it. Germline CDR1 and CDR2: SGHRS and YFSETQ. Trimming at V came to 4 bases and at J to 5 bases, leaving 11 bases not matched to a gene. The CDR3 spans 18 residues. This specimen comes from a study of cytomegalovirus exposure and HLA in healthy donors. As for the study in general: Of the donors genotyped, several hundred in all, about 80% fell in the Caucasian-associated ancestry cluster. Study-wide points: High sensitivity and specificity were reportedly achieved when the classifier diagnosed cytomegalovirus status. HLA alleles were associated with 18,000 or so TCR beta sequences in a later analysis at 0.05 false discovery rate. Most of the TCR beta V segments (in an earlier analysis) were productive either about 90% or about 30% of the time.

The PCR was carried out with 60 Vbeta primers and 13 Jbeta primers. Produced via immunoSEQ multiplex PCR; TCRdb's table is partial and in-frame only. The sample has under 200,000 clones; around 68% are singletons. The specimen was PBMCs. This clonotype was sampled from a girl aged 10 to 17 in good health and CMV-seronegative. This chain connects TRBV5-1 to TRBJ2-2, with 13 bases that match TRBD2. The CDR3 loop is CASSRGTSGEMGTGELFF. The CDR3 nucleotides are TGCGCCAGCAGCCGGGGGACTAGCGGGGAGATGGGGACCGGGGAGCTGTTTTTT.